The rows below give T cell receptor beta chains drawn from one sample of a study of cytomegalovirus exposure and HLA in healthy donors. TCRdb's table, derived via immunoSEQ multiplex PCR, lists solely in-frame clones and lacks some. The table lists around 200,000 clones, 77% of them singletons. The sample was PBMCs. The origin of the receptors is a woman aged 55-69 years in good health and CMV-seropositive. Each CDR3 is given with its conserved first and last residue. D genes are given only for firm matches. Clone sizes are given selectively: once, few, many, or a class where the clone is expanded.

abundance | j_gene | v_gene | d_gene | CDR3aa | CDR3nt
- | TRBJ1-4 | TRBV5-4 | - | CASSATVHNEKLFF | TGTGCCAGCAGCGCGACAGTCCATAATGAAAAACTGTTTTTT
- | TRBJ1-2 | TRBV27 | TRBD1 | CASSPGTGGPLNGYTF | TGTGCCAGCAGCCCCGGGACAGGGGGTCCCTTAAATGGCTACACCTTC
many | TRBJ1-2 | TRBV28 | TRBD1 | CASSFVGLQGDNGYTF | TGTGCCAGCAGTTTTGTCGGTTTACAGGGGGATAATGGCTACACCTTC
- | TRBJ1-5 | TRBV30 | - | CAWSDGWAQPQHF | TGTGCCTGGAGTGATGGTTGGGCACAGCCCCAGCATTTT
- | TRBJ2-7 | TRBV7-8 | TRBD1 | CASSLVPDRVYEQYF | TGTGCCAGCAGTCTAGTCCCGGACAGGGTGTACGAGCAGTACTTC
few | TRBJ2-7 | TRBV7-9 | TRBD1 | CASSQPGTGSHEQYF | TGTGCCAGCAGCCAACCGGGGACAGGGAGCCACGAGCAGTACTTC
once | TRBJ1-4 | TRBV7-8 | - | CASSSYRVLSPNEKLFF | TGTGCCAGCAGCTCCTACAGGGTTCTATCCCCTAATGAAAAACTGTTTTTT
- | TRBJ2-4 | TRBV6-4 | TRBD2 | CASSEAGREGSQYF | TGTGCCAGCAGTGAAGCGGGGCGGGAAGGCAGTCAGTACTTC
- | TRBJ2-5 | TRBV7-7 | - | CASSLVGGETQYF | TGTGCCAGCAGCTTAGTCGGCGGAGAGACCCAGTACTTC
- | TRBJ1-6 | TRBV30 | - | CAWTEDRSSYNSPLHF | TGTGCCTGGACGGAGGACCGGAGCTCCTATAATTCACCCCTCCACTTT
- | TRBJ2-5 | TRBV5-1 | TRBD2 | CASSPGLAGVETQYF | TGCGCCAGCAGCCCGGGACTAGCGGGAGTAGAGACCCAGTACTTC
- | TRBJ1-1 | TRBV2 | - | CASRGGPNTEAFF | TGTGCCAGCAGGGGGGGACCGAACACTGAAGCTTTCTTT
- | TRBJ2-2 | TRBV28 | TRBD2 | CASRVSGSAGELFF | TGTGCCAGCAGGGTTAGCGGGAGTGCCGGGGAGCTGTTTTTT
- | TRBJ1-1 | TRBV4-1 | - | CASSQRQLSTEAFF | TGCGCCAGCAGCCAGCGACAGTTAAGCACTGAAGCTTTCTTT
- | TRBJ2-3 | TRBV19 | TRBD1 | CASDRGGDTQYF | TGTGCCAGTGACAGGGGAGGAGATACGCAGTATTTT
once | TRBJ2-7 | TRBV7-2 | - | CASSSTRVEQYF | TGTGCCAGCAGCTCAACGAGGGTCGAGCAGTACTTC
- | TRBJ2-1 | TRBV30 | - | CAFQGTPSSYNEQFF | TGTGCCTTCCAGGGCACTCCTAGCTCCTACAATGAGCAGTTCTTC
- | TRBJ2-1 | TRBV7-3 | - | CASSLSQAALNEQFF | TGTGCCAGCAGCTTATCGCAAGCGGCCCTCAATGAGCAGTTCTTC
- | TRBJ2-3 | TRBV6-6 | - | CASSPDSLADTQYF | TGTGCCAGCAGCCCGGACAGCCTCGCGGATACGCAGTATTTT
- | TRBJ2-7 | TRBV5-4 | TRBD2 | CASSMLAGEGEQYF | TGTGCCAGCAGCATGCTAGCGGGAGAGGGCGAGCAGTACTTC
once | TRBJ2-7 | TRBV18 | TRBD1 | CASSPNRGYEQYF | TGTGCCAGCTCCCCCAACAGGGGTTACGAGCAGTACTTC
- | TRBJ2-3 | TRBV7-8 | TRBD1 | CASSIRDRYTDTQYF | TGTGCCAGCAGCATCCGGGACAGATACACAGATACGCAGTATTTT
- | TRBJ2-7 | TRBV5-1 | TRBD1 | CASSVTGTGLYEQYF | TGCGCCAGCAGCGTAACCGGGACAGGGTTGTACGAGCAGTACTTC
- | TRBJ1-2 | TRBV9 | - | CASSVAGLNYGYTF | TGTGCCAGCAGCGTAGCTGGGCTGAACTATGGCTACACCTTC
once | TRBJ2-7 | TRBV30 | - | CAWAGTSPQYF | TGCGCCTGGGCAGGAACTTCACCGCAGTACTTC
- | TRBJ2-7 | TRBV18 | TRBD1 | CASSPFTGDYEQYF | TGTGCCAGCTCACCATTCACAGGGGACTACGAGCAGTACTTC
- | TRBJ2-1 | TRBV5-6 | TRBD2 | CASSQYGLAVYNEQFF | TGTGCCAGCAGCCAATATGGACTAGCGGTTTACAATGAGCAGTTCTTC
- | TRBJ1-1 | TRBV2 | - | CASRPGRGSEAFF | TGTGCCAGCAGACCAGGGAGGGGGTCTGAAGCTTTCTTT
- | TRBJ2-3 | TRBV4-2 | TRBD2 | CASSQDQVAGGRVKYF | TGTGCCAGCAGCCAAGATCAGGTAGCGGGAGGGCGTGTTAAGTATTTT
- | TRBJ1-5 | TRBV7-9 | TRBD1 | CASSLAGTENQPQHF | TGTGCCAGCAGCTTGGCCGGGACAGAAAATCAGCCCCAGCATTTT
- | TRBJ2-7 | TRBV5-1 | - | CASSRQSGYEQYF | TGCGCCAGCAGCCGGCAATCAGGGTACGAGCAGTACTTC
- | TRBJ1-4 | TRBV7-9 | - | CASSLISRHNEKLFF | TGTGCCAGCAGCTTAATATCGAGACACAATGAAAAACTGTTTTTT
once | TRBJ1-5 | TRBV27 | - | CASSRGGGRSVYSNQPQHF | TGTGCCAGCAGTAGAGGGGGGGGCAGATCCGTCTATAGCAATCAGCCCCAGCATTTT
- | TRBJ1-4 | TRBV5-1 | - | CASSPGAATNEKLFF | TGCGCCAGCAGCCCAGGGGCCGCAACTAATGAAAAACTGTTTTTT
- | TRBJ2-7 | TRBV4-1 | TRBD2 | CASSPKGPPSGRAPYEQYF | TGCGCCAGCAGCCCGAAGGGTCCCCCTAGCGGGAGGGCCCCCTACGAGCAGTACTTC
- | TRBJ1-2 | TRBV28 | - | CASSLGWAGEFSGYTF | TGTGCCAGCAGTTTAGGGTGGGCAGGGGAATTTTCGGGCTACACCTTC
- | TRBJ2-1 | TRBV5-1 | - | CASSPAALSYNEQFF | TGCGCCAGCAGCCCCGCGGCTCTCTCCTACAATGAGCAGTTCTTC
- | TRBJ2-1 | TRBV1 | - | CTSSPPQREQFF | TGCACCAGCAGCCCCCCCCAGCGGGAGCAGTTCTTC
- | TRBJ2-3 | TRBV9 | TRBD2 | CASSGRGGGTDTQYF | TGTGCCAGCAGCGGGCGGGGGGGCGGCACAGATACGCAGTATTTT
once | TRBJ2-2 | TRBV28 | - | CASTGGQWTGELFF | TGTGCCAGCACCGGCGGACAGTGGACCGGGGAGCTGTTTTTT
- | TRBJ2-5 | TRBV5-4 | TRBD2 | CASSRRTRGVETQYF | TGTGCCAGCAGCAGGCGGACTAGAGGCGTCGAGACCCAGTACTTC
once | TRBJ2-3 | TRBV28 | - | CASSPGGQNTDTQYF | TGTGCCAGCAGTCCCGGCGGACAGAACACAGATACGCAGTATTTT
- | TRBJ1-5 | TRBV13 | TRBD1 | CASSSRQGGQPQHF | TGTGCCAGCAGCTCTCGACAGGGCGGTCAGCCCCAGCATTTT
- | TRBJ1-2 | TRBV7-9 | - | CASSTYGGGYTF | TGTGCCAGCAGCACCTACGGCGGGGGCTACACCTTC
- | TRBJ2-7 | TRBV2 | TRBD2 | CASNLAGGEQYF | TGTGCCAGCAACCTAGCGGGAGGCGAGCAGTACTTC
- | TRBJ2-1 | TRBV28 | - | CASSYRYEQFF | TGTGCCAGCAGCTACAGGTATGAGCAGTTCTTC
few | TRBJ1-1 | TRBV4-3 | - | CASSQDPLGVNTEAFF | TGCGCCAGCAGCCAAGATCCTCTCGGGGTGAACACTGAAGCTTTCTTT
few | TRBJ1-2 | TRBV6-1 | TRBD1 | CASRIPMTGLHGYTF | TGTGCCAGCAGGATACCAATGACAGGGCTACACGGCTACACCTTC
- | TRBJ2-3 | TRBV5-6 | - | CASSGSGSGDTQYF | TGTGCCAGCAGCGGAAGCGGTTCAGGAGATACGCAGTATTTT
- | TRBJ1-2 | TRBV6-5 | - | CASSWNGGYTF | TGTGCCAGCAGTTGGAACGGGGGCTACACCTTC
- | TRBJ2-7 | TRBV4-3 | - | CASSQHRQGGEQYF | TGCGCCAGCAGCCAGCACAGACAGGGAGGCGAGCAGTACTTC
- | TRBJ2-1 | TRBV19 | TRBD1 | CASSNPGQGASNEQFF | TGTGCCAGTAGTAATCCGGGACAGGGGGCGAGCAATGAGCAGTTCTTC
- | TRBJ2-7 | TRBV27 | TRBD1 | CASSLLLGTGGGEQYF | TGTGCCAGCAGTTTACTCCTGGGGACAGGGGGTGGGGAGCAGTACTTC
once | TRBJ1-3 | TRBV30 | - | CAWSVSRTAGNTIYF | TGTGCCTGGAGTGTAAGTAGGACAGCCGGAAACACCATATATTTT
- | TRBJ1-1 | TRBV7-3 | TRBD1 | CASSTGGAKVHTEAFF | TGTGCCAGCAGCACAGGGGGGGCGAAGGTCCACACTGAAGCTTTCTTT
- | TRBJ2-7 | TRBV6-5 | TRBD2 | CASSGVAGATYEQYF | TGTGCCAGCAGTGGGGTAGCGGGAGCCACCTACGAGCAGTACTTC
- | TRBJ1-5 | TRBV28 | - | CASSPDSADQPQHF | TGTGCCAGCAGCCCAGACAGCGCCGATCAGCCCCAGCATTTT